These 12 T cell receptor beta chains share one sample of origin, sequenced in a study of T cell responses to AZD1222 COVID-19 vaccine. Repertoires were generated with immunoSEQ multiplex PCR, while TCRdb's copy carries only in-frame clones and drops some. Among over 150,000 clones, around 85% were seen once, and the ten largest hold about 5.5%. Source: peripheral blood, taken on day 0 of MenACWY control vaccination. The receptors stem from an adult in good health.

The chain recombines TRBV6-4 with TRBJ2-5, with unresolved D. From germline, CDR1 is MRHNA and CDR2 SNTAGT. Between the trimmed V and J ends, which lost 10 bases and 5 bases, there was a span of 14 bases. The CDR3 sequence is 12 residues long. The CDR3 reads CAIPMLVETQYF. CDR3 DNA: TGTGCCATCCCGATGTTGGTGGAGACCCAGTACTTC.

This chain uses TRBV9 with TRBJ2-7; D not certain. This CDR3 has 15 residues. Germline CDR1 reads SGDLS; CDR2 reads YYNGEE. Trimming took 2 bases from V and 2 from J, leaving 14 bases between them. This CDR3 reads CASSVLVGGTYEQYF. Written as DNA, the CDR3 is TGTGCCAGCAGCGTTCTAGTCGGCGGAACCTACGAGCAGTACTTC.

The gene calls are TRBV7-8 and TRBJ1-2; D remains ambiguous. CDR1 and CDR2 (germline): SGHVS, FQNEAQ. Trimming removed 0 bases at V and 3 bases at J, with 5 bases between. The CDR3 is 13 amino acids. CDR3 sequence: CASSLAPDYGYTF. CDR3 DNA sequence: TGTGCCAGCAGCTTAGCCCCAGACTATGGCTACACCTTC.

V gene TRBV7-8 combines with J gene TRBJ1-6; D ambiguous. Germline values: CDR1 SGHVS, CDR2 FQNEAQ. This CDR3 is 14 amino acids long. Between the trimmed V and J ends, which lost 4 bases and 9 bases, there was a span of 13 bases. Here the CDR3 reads CASSSSMGSSPLHF. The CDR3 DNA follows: TGTGCCAGCAGCTCATCAATGGGCTCTTCACCCCTCCACTTT.

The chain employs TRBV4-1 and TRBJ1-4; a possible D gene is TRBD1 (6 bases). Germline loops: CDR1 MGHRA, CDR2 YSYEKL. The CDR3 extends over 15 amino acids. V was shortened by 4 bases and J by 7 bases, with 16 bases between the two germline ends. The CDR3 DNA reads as TGCGCCAGCAGCCCCCAACAGGGACCCAGTGAAAAACTGTTTTTT. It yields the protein CASSPQQGPSEKLFF.

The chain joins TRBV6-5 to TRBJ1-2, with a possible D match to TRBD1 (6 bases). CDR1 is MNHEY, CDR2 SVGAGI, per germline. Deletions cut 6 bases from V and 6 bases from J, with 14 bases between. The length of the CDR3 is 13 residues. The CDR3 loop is CASSLGQLDGYTF. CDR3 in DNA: TGTGCCAGCAGCCTCGGACAGCTTGATGGCTACACCTTC.

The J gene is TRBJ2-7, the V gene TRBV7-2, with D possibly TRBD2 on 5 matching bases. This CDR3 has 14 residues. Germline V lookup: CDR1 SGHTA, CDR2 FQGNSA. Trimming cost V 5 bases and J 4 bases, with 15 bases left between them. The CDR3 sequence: CASSDPTRDYEQYV. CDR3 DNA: TGTGCCAGCAGCGACCCAACCCGGGATTACGAGCAGTACGTC.

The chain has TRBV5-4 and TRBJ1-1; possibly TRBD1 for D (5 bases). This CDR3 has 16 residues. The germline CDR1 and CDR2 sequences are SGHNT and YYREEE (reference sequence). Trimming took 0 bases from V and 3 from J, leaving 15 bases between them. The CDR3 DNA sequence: TGTGCCAGCAGCTTGGGGGGCAGTCAGGGTCACACTGAAGCTTTCTTT. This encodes CASSLGGSQGHTEAFF.

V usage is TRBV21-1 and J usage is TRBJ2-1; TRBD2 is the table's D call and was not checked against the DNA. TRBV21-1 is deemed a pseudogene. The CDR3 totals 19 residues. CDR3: CASSKAGLAGDPPYNEQFF. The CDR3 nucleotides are TGTGCCAGCAGCAAAGCGGGACTAGCGGGGGATCCGCCCTACAATGAGCAGTTCTTC.

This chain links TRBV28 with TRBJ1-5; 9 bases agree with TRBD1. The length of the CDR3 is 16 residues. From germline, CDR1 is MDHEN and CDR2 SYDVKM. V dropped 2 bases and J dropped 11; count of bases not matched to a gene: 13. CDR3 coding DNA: TGTGCCAGCAGTTTACAGGGACAGGGAATTACCAGATCCCAGCATTTT. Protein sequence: CASSLQGQGITRSQHF.

The CDR3 nucleotides are TGTGCCAGTAGGAGGCAGGGGGCTACCGCGGAGACCCAGTACTTC. Translated: CASRRQGATAETQYF. This chain links TRBV19 with TRBJ2-5; 8 nucleotides line up with TRBD1. Per the germline V gene, CDR1 is LNHDA and CDR2 is SQIVND (reference sequence). The CDR3 has 15 amino acids. Trimming cost V 6 bases and J 5 bases; bases outside gene matches: 11.

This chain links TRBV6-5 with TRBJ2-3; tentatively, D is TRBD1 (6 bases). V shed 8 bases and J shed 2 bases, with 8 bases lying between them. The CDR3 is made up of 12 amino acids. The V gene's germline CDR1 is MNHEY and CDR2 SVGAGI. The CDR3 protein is CASGQNTDTQYF. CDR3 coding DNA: TGTGCCAGCGGACAGAACACAGATACGCAGTATTTT.